The 8 T cell receptor beta chains below all came from one sample that was sequenced in a study of cytomegalovirus exposure and HLA in healthy donors. Use of 60 Vbeta and 13 Jbeta primers characterized the PCR. Sequenced by immunoSEQ multiplex PCR; TCRdb stores in-frame clones only, minus some. The data contain about 150,000 clones, over 75% of them singletons. The source material was PBMCs. These receptors were obtained from a male donor in good health and CMV-seronegative.

The chain has TRBV5-1 and TRBJ1-1; D perhaps matches TRBD1 (5 bases). The CDR3 covers 16 residues. Trimming shortened V by 3 bases and J by 0 bases, and 15 bases separated the two germline ends. Per germline, CDR1 SGHRS and CDR2 YFSETQ. CDR3 DNA sequence: TGCGCCAGCAGCTCGCGACCCGGGACTTTGAACACTGAAGCTTTCTTT. Translating gives CASSSRPGTLNTEAFF.

This clone was observed a single time. The chain has TRBV19 and TRBJ2-7; 9 nucleotides line up with TRBD1. The CDR3 contains 18 residues. Germline lookup yields CDR1 LNHDA and CDR2 SQIVND (reference sequence). V shed 3 bases and J 3 bases; nucleotides not matched to a gene: 15. The CDR3 is CASSIMGQGLPEGYEQYF. In DNA form, the CDR3 reads TGTGCCAGTAGTATCATGGGACAGGGCCTCCCGGAGGGCTACGAGCAGTACTTC.

The V gene is TRBV5-5, the J gene TRBJ1-6; 7 bases fit TRBD1. Germline CDR1 is SGHKS and CDR2 is YYEKEE (reference sequence). There are 15 residues in the CDR3. Unmatched junction bases numbered 7, after V lost 1 base and J lost 9 bases. CDR3 protein: CASSLTGAPGSPLHF. The CDR3 bases are TGTGCCAGCAGCTTGACAGGGGCGCCAGGTTCACCCCTCCACTTT. The full variable domain, rest sourced from reference TRBV5-5 and TRBJ1-6, is DAGVTQSPTHLIKTRGQQVTLRCSPISGHKSVSWYQQVLGQGPQFIFQYYEKEERGRGNFPDRFSARQFPNYSSELNVNALLLGDSALYLCASSLTGAPGSPLHFGNGTRLTVT.

This chain uses TRBV7-2 with TRBJ2-7, with D tentatively TRBD2 (5 bases). The CDR3 contains 12 residues. Looked up from germline, CDR1 is SGHTA and CDR2 is FQGNSA. Trimming removed 2 bases at V and 6 bases at J, with 8 bases between. This CDR3 is CASSLTGVEQYF. The CDR3 DNA sequence: TGTGCCAGCAGCTTAACCGGGGTCGAGCAGTACTTC.

This clone was seen just once. The J gene is TRBJ1-2, the V gene TRBV7-6; D remains unclear. Trimming stripped 1 base from V and 0 bases from J, with 9 bases between. The germline gives CDR1 SGHVS, CDR2 FNYEAQ. This CDR3 has 15 residues. The DNA for the CDR3 is TGTGCCAGCAGCTTAGATGGGAGAACTAACTATGGCTACACCTTC. Its translation is CASSLDGRTNYGYTF.

A single count supports this clone. This chain joins TRBV7-2 and TRBJ2-3, with TRBD1 as a possible D gene (5 bases). Germline values: CDR1 SGHTA, CDR2 FQGNSA. The CDR3 contains 15 residues. V lost 2 bases and J 3 bases, leaving 12 bases between the germline ends. For the CDR3, the DNA is TGTGCCAGCAGCTTACTGGGGCACGTAACAGATACGCAGTATTTT. Translated: CASSLLGHVTDTQYF.

The chain couples TRBV9 to TRBJ2-1; unclear D gene. The CDR3 has 14 residues. The V gene lost 0 bases and the J gene lost 6 bases, with 10 bases spanning the gap. Germline loops: CDR1 SGDLS, CDR2 YYNGEE. The CDR3 protein is CASSVGAPRNEQFF. In DNA form, the CDR3 reads TGTGCCAGCAGCGTAGGCGCACCGCGCAATGAGCAGTTCTTC.

The V call is TRBV29-1, the J call TRBJ1-2, with D maybe TRBD1 (5 bases). The germline gives CDR1 SQVTM, CDR2 ANQGSEA. The CDR3 is 12 amino acids. V was cut by 4 bases and J by 3 bases, with 9 bases left in between. This CDR3 is CSVGAGYYGYTF. The CDR3 DNA follows: TGCAGCGTTGGGGCAGGGTACTATGGCTACACCTTC.